This paragraph covers one TCR beta chain sequence. Its matching antigen is unknown. Per the germline V gene, CDR1 is PRHDT and CDR2 is FYEKMQ (reference sequence). The CDR3 contains 12 residues. Trimming removed 7 bases at V and 4 bases at J, with 11 bases between. This specimen comes from a study of T cell responses to AZD1222 COVID-19 vaccine. As for the study in general: Combined were second doses at about 4 or about 12 weeks.

Study findings and constraints: Variant regions that are unmutated are reportedly the target of nearly half of spike-specific TCRs. Spike-wide coverage was observed for vaccine-associated CD4 TCRs, with dominant responses at 160-218 and 743-854. Baseline serology detected seropositivity in only six AZD1222 recipients.

TCRdb keeps only in-frame clones here, not all; method: immunoSEQ multiplex PCR. The table lists roughly 100,000 clones, nearly 90% of them singletons. This material consisted of peripheral blood, taken on day 0 of AZD1222 vaccination. This rearrangement joins TRBV13 to TRBJ2-7; D possibly corresponds to TRBD2 (6 bases). This clonotype was obtained from an adult in good health. CDR3 protein: CASKAGPYEQYF. In DNA form, the CDR3 reads TGTGCCAGCAAGGCGGGACCTTACGAGCAGTACTTC.